The 27 T cell receptor beta chains given below trace back to one sample, sequenced in a study of cytomegalovirus exposure and HLA in healthy donors. The protocol was immunoSEQ multiplex PCR, while the TCRdb copy is restricted to in-frame clones and leaves out a portion. The sample has 150,000 to 200,000 clones; roughly 81% are singletons. Sequenced input: PBMCs. The receptors were sampled from a woman in her twenties or thirties in good health and CMV-seronegative.

The chain is built from TRBV5-1 and TRBJ2-5, with TRBD1 identical over 9 bases. CDR3 size: 15 residues. V lost 0 bases to trimming and J lost 4 bases; unmatched junction nucleotides: 4. The germline V gene encodes CDR1 SGHRS and CDR2 YFSETQ. The CDR3 loop is CASSLAGQGRETQYF. In nucleotides, the CDR3 is TGCGCCAGCAGCTTGGCCGGACAGGGGAGAGAGACCCAGTACTTC. Supplemented by reference TRBV5-1 and TRBJ2-5, the full variable domain reads KAGVTQTPRYLIKTRGQQVTLSCSPISGHRSVSWYQQTPGQGLQFLFEYFSETQRNKGNFPGRFSGRQFSNSRSEMNVSTLELGDSALYLCASSLAGQGRETQYFGPGTRLLVL.

V is TRBV29-1 and J is TRBJ2-2; TRBD1 agrees at 7 bases. CDR3 size: 14 residues. Germline V gene lookup returns CDR1 SQVTM and CDR2 ANQGSEA. The V gene end was trimmed by 5 bases and the J gene end by 4 bases; junction bases not matched to a gene: 7. CDR3 protein: CSVLIQGRTGELFF. DNA of the CDR3: TGCAGCGTTCTTATACAGGGGCGCACCGGGGAGCTGTTTTTT.

The genes are TRBV28 and TRBJ1-5; D is perhaps TRBD1 (5 bases). Germline-derived CDR1 and CDR2 are MDHEN and SYDVKM. V was cut by 3 bases and J by 3 bases, with 15 bases left in between. This CDR3 comprises 16 residues. CDR3: CASSFFGGENNQPQHF. The CDR3, as DNA: TGTGCCAGCAGTTTTTTCGGGGGGGAGAACAATCAGCCCCAGCATTTT.

Many counts were recorded for this clone. The chain couples TRBV30 to TRBJ2-1, with 8 bases lining up with TRBD2. With V trimmed by 8 bases and J by 8 bases, 20 bases remained unmatched. This CDR3 is built from 16 residues. Germline V CDR1 and CDR2: GTSNPN, SVGIG (reference sequence). The CDR3 sequence is CAGPRAGSGDSYEQFF. The CDR3 DNA sequence: TGTGCCGGACCTCGGGCGGGTAGCGGGGACTCATATGAGCAGTTCTTC.

This chain uses TRBV30 with TRBJ1-1, with TRBD1 matching over 7 bases. Trimming at V came to 2 bases and at J to 1 base, leaving 7 bases not matched to a gene. This CDR3 is built from 15 residues. Germline V lookup: CDR1 GTSNPN, CDR2 SVGIG (reference sequence). The CDR3 DNA is TGTGCCTGGAGTAACTACAGGGGAAGGAACACTGAAGCTTTCTTT. This codes for CAWSNYRGRNTEAFF.

The chain employs TRBV6-1 and TRBJ2-7, with D possibly being TRBD2 (6 bases). Trimming left V 8 bases short and J 6 bases short, with 20 bases between. Germline V CDR1 and CDR2: MNHNS, SASEGT. The CDR3 length is 14 residues. CDR3: CASPAPGGSREQYF. DNA for the CDR3: TGTGCCAGCCCAGCCCCCGGGGGATCACGCGAGCAGTACTTC.

V usage is TRBV5-1 and J usage is TRBJ2-3; unclear D gene. The ends were cut back, 7 bases at V and 0 bases at J, with 6 bases in the middle. Germline V gives CDR1 SGHRS, CDR2 YFSETQ. This CDR3 is 12 amino acids long. CDR3 bases: TGCGCCAGCGGCCTGAGCACAGATACGCAGTATTTT. Protein sequence: CASGLSTDTQYF.

The chain employs TRBV7-2 and TRBJ2-7, with 7 bases matching TRBD2. This CDR3 is built from 15 residues. In germline, CDR1 is SGHTA, CDR2 FQGNSA. V trimming: 4 bases; J trimming: 2 bases; junction bases outside the gene matches: 8. This chain's CDR3 is CASSSRGGPPYEQYF. The DNA of the CDR3 is TGTGCCAGCAGCTCCCGGGGAGGGCCGCCCTACGAGCAGTACTTC.

The V and J genes are TRBV12-5 and TRBJ2-7; 7 nucleotides agree with TRBD2. J lost 2 bases, V lost 7 bases, and 8 bases had no gene match. Germline V gene lookup returns CDR1 LGHNT and CDR2 FRNRAP. The CDR3 consists of 14 residues. The CDR3 DNA is TGTGCTAGTGCCTCGAGCGGGGAGACCTACGAGCAGTACTTC. Its protein is CASASSGETYEQYF.

The chain employs TRBV11-3 and TRBJ2-1, with D possibly being TRBD1 (5 bases). The CDR3 covers 14 residues. Trimming removed 4 bases from V and 3 bases from J, with 10 bases in between. Per the germline V gene, CDR1 is SGHNT and CDR2 is YENEEA. The CDR3 DNA reads as TGTGCCAGCAGCTCGTGGGGCCTCTACAATGAGCAGTTCTTC. This encodes CASSSWGLYNEQFF.

The genes are TRBV7-8 and TRBJ2-3, with TRBD2 matching 7 bases. Losses at the gene ends were 5 bases for V and 0 bases for J; bases not matched to a gene: 8. This CDR3 comprises 16 residues. The V gene's germline CDR1 is SGHVS and CDR2 FQNEAQ. CDR3: CASSTPTSASTDTQYF. DNA of the CDR3: TGTGCCAGCAGCACCCCCACTAGCGCGAGCACAGATACGCAGTATTTT.

The V call is TRBV5-4, the J call TRBJ2-3; 7 bases agree with TRBD1. The V segment lost 5 bases and the J segment 2 bases; nucleotides outside the gene matches: 5. CDR3 length: 14 amino acids. Germline CDR1 SGHNT, CDR2 YYREEE (reference sequence). CDR3 in DNA: TGTGCCAGCAGTCTGGACAGGAACACAGATACGCAGTATTTT. It specifies CASSLDRNTDTQYF.

CDR3 in amino acids: CASSQTSGRHTGELFF. The CDR3 coding sequence is TGCGCCAGCAGCCAAACTAGCGGGAGGCATACCGGGGAGCTGTTTTTT. This rearrangement joins TRBV4-1 to TRBJ2-2; 12 positions match TRBD2. Germline CDR1 is MGHRA and CDR2 is YSYEKL. V shed 2 bases, J shed 5 bases, and the junction held 3 bases outside the gene matches. The CDR3 has 16 amino acids.

This chain joins TRBV27 and TRBJ2-5, with 7 positions matching TRBD2. Germline V gives CDR1 MNHEY, CDR2 SMNVEV (reference sequence). This CDR3 has 16 amino acids. The V gene end was trimmed by 2 bases and the J gene end by 3 bases; junction bases not matched to a gene: 9. This CDR3 reads CASSLVGGASEETQYF. DNA of the CDR3: TGTGCCAGCAGTTTAGTGGGAGGGGCGTCGGAAGAGACCCAGTACTTC.

This clone occurred a few times. V and J are TRBV27 and TRBJ2-7, with a possible D match to TRBD2 (7 bases). Germline V gene sequence: CDR1 MNHEY, CDR2 SMNVEV (reference sequence). V lost 1 base and J lost 5, with 9 bases in between. This CDR3 region has 13 residues. The CDR3 DNA is TGTGCCAGCAGTTTATGGGAGGGGGACGAGCAGTACTTC. This translates into CASSLWEGDEQYF.

This clone came up a few times. The CDR3 sequence: CASSRGVGADYEKLFF. CDR3 DNA sequence: TGCGCCAGCAGCCGGGGGGTAGGGGCCGATTACGAAAAACTGTTTTTT. This chain connects TRBV5-1 to TRBJ1-4; D is perhaps TRBD1 (5 bases). This CDR3 is 16 amino acids long. Germline assignment: CDR1 SGHRS and CDR2 YFSETQ. Trimming took 4 bases from V and 8 from J, leaving 21 bases between them.

The chain couples TRBV6-6 to TRBJ1-1; 9 nucleotides line up with TRBD1. Germline V gene data show CDR1 as MNHNY and CDR2 as SVGAGI (reference sequence). The CDR3 runs 15 residues. The junction had 7 bases not matched to a gene; V was cut back by 5 bases and J by 3 bases. CDR3 loop: CASSRATGGYTEAFF. The CDR3 region has the DNA TGTGCCAGCAGTAGGGCGACAGGGGGATACACTGAAGCTTTCTTT.

The chain employs TRBV6-5 and TRBJ1-4; TRBD1 might be the D (6 bases). The germline gives CDR1 MNHEY, CDR2 SVGAGI. The CDR3 extends over 15 amino acids. V lost 10 bases to trimming and J lost 4 bases, with 19 bases between them. The CDR3 region has the DNA TGTGCCACCCAGGGGCGACAGTCCCATAATGAAAAACTGTTTTTT. Its translation is CATQGRQSHNEKLFF.

The chain employs TRBV21-1 and TRBJ2-1; TRBD2 is the table's D call and was not checked against the DNA. TRBV21-1 constitutes a pseudogene. The CDR3 extends over 17 amino acids. The CDR3 DNA is TGTGCCAGCAGCAAAGTAAGGGGACTAGTCGTCTACAATGAGCAGTTCTTC. It yields the protein CASSKVRGLVVYNEQFF.

The rearrangement joins TRBV5-1 to TRBJ2-2; no firm D call. The germline V gene has CDR1 SGHRS and CDR2 YFSETQ. Trimming shortened V by 2 bases and J by 7 bases, and 6 bases separated the two germline ends. CDR3 size: 12 residues. The CDR3 nucleotides read TGCGCCAGCAGCTTCTCCGGCGGGGAGCTGTTTTTT. Residues: CASSFSGGELFF.

The J gene is TRBJ1-1, the V gene TRBV6-5; D might be TRBD1 (6 bases). In germline, CDR1 is MNHEY, CDR2 SVGAGI. Trimming took 5 bases from V and 11 from J, leaving 15 bases between them. The CDR3 consists of 12 residues. The CDR3 DNA sequence: TGTGCCAGCAGTGCTAAGGGGGAGCGGGCTTTCTTT. The encoded protein is CASSAKGERAFF.

J is TRBJ2-3 and V is TRBV7-2, with D possibly being TRBD2 (6 bases). Germline-derived CDR1 and CDR2 are SGHTA and FQGNSA. This CDR3 spans 15 amino acids. V gave up 6 bases and J gave up 1 base, with 14 bases separating them. CDR3: CASSFSGPRTDTQYF. In nucleotides, the CDR3 is TGTGCCAGCAGTTTTAGCGGCCCCCGCACAGATACGCAGTATTTT.

This clone occurred a few times. The chain has TRBV5-1 and TRBJ1-3, with D hard to call. V shed 4 bases and J shed 0 bases, with 14 bases lying between them. The CDR3 has 16 residues. Germline CDR1 and CDR2: SGHRS and YFSETQ. The CDR3 reads CASSQAPLNSGNTIYF. The DNA for the CDR3 is TGCGCCAGCAGCCAAGCCCCTTTAAACTCTGGAAACACCATATATTTT.

The CDR3 loop reads CASSEGRGFGSNQPQHF. CDR3 bases: TGTGCCAGCAGTGAAGGTCGGGGTTTTGGGAGCAATCAGCCCCAGCATTTT. This chain uses TRBV6-1 with TRBJ1-5; D remains ambiguous. Trimming took 1 base from V and 1 from J, leaving 14 bases between them. CDR1 is MNHNS, CDR2 SASEGT, per germline. The CDR3 runs to 17 residues.

This sequence joins TRBV27 and TRBJ2-5; TRBD2 aligns across 10 bases. The CDR3 covers 15 residues. Trimming took 2 bases from V and 7 from J; bases not matched to a gene: 7. CDR1 is MNHEY and CDR2 is SMNVEV in the germline V gene (reference sequence). CDR3 sequence (DNA): TGTGCCAGCAGTTTACAAGCGGGGGGGCTATCGACCCAGTACTTC. This encodes CASSLQAGGLSTQYF.

The V gene is TRBV6-1, the J gene TRBJ1-6; D perhaps matches TRBD1 (5 bases). Trimming cost V 3 bases and J 8 bases, with 17 bases left between them. The CDR3 runs 16 residues. Germline V gene sequence: CDR1 MNHNS, CDR2 SASEGT. The chain's CDR3 is CASSDQGLIFDSPLHF. The CDR3 bases are TGTGCCAGCAGTGACCAGGGATTGATTTTTGATTCACCCCTCCACTTT.

The chain uses TRBV13 and TRBJ2-4; D might be TRBD1 (5 bases). CDR1 and CDR2 (germline): PRHDT, FYEKMQ (reference sequence). This CDR3 has 16 residues. The V end was cut by 5 bases, the J end by 1 base, with 15 bases between. The CDR3: CASSLTGFQAKNIQYF. Here the CDR3 DNA reads TGTGCCAGCAGCCTTACAGGTTTTCAGGCCAAAAACATTCAGTACTTC.